This T cell receptor (beta chain) was retrieved from a study of cytomegalovirus exposure and HLA in healthy donors. Vbeta (60) and Jbeta (13) primers were used in the PCR. The data were produced by immunoSEQ multiplex PCR, yet TCRdb's version contains in-frame clones alone and is incomplete. Seen here are under 200,000 clones, approximately 77% observed once, and the top ten hold around 2%. Germline assignment: CDR1 GTSNPN and CDR2 SVGIG (reference sequence). CDR3 length equals 14 residues. The V end was cut by 4 bases, the J end by 2 bases, with 12 bases between. The sequence came from a middle-aged man in good health and CMV-seropositive. The chain recombines TRBV30 with TRBJ2-1, with D unresolved. The sequencing sample was made of PBMCs. CDR3 DNA sequence: TGTGCCTGGAACCGGGTTTCCCCCTACAATGAGCAGTTCTTC. Its protein is CAWNRVSPYNEQFF.